The next 13 T cell receptor beta chains were all read from a single sample in a study of PD-L1 blockade in urothelial cancer. Here immunoSEQ multiplex PCR was the method, and the copy in TCRdb shows in-frame clones only, minus some. The sample holds approximately 48,000 clones, 87% seen once. The sample's time point: pretreatment peripheral blood. Material: PBMCs, obtained around atezolizumab (anti-PD-L1) treatment. The receptors stem from a woman aged 55-75 years with urothelial cancer.

This chain links TRBV28 with TRBJ1-5; TRBD1 agrees at 8 bases. Germline lookup yields CDR1 MDHEN and CDR2 SYDVKM. Trimming at V came to 4 bases and at J to 1 base, leaving 9 bases not matched to a gene. This CDR3 is 17 amino acids long. CDR3 amino acids: CASSSPFRGRSNQPQHF. The CDR3 DNA reads TGTGCCAGCAGTTCCCCCTTCAGGGGGCGAAGCAATCAGCCCCAGCATTTT.

The chain joins TRBV4-2 to TRBJ1-1, with 7 bases aligning to TRBD1. J was trimmed by 6 bases and V by 3 bases; bases with no gene match: 10. From germline, CDR1 is LGHNA and CDR2 YNFKEQ. The CDR3 runs 15 residues. The DNA of the CDR3 is TGTGCCAGCAGCCACACCGACAGGGAAGGACCTGAAGCTTTCTTT. Amino acids: CASSHTDREGPEAFF.

The chain has TRBV19 and TRBJ1-5, with 9 bases identical to TRBD1. V was clipped by 8 bases and J by 0 bases; unmatched bases: 17. CDR3 size: 19 residues. Germline V lookup: CDR1 LNHDA, CDR2 SQIVND (reference sequence). The CDR3 nucleotides read TGTGCCAGTGGAATTTTAGGGACAGGGAGGGACCATAGCAATCAGCCCCAGCATTTT. The encoded protein is CASGILGTGRDHSNQPQHF.

V usage is TRBV9 and J usage is TRBJ2-5; 11 positions agree with TRBD2. The CDR3 runs to 16 residues. The germline gives CDR1 SGDLS, CDR2 YYNGEE. Trimming cost V 4 bases and J 0 bases; bases outside gene matches: 5. The CDR3 loop reads CASSLLGLADQETQYF. In nucleotides, the CDR3 is TGTGCCAGCAGCTTACTGGGACTAGCGGACCAAGAGACCCAGTACTTC.

The rearrangement links TRBV11-3 to TRBJ2-2; D remains ambiguous. CDR3 size: 13 residues. Trimming removed 0 bases at V and 6 bases at J, with 5 bases between. Germline-derived CDR1 and CDR2 are SGHNT and YENEEA. The CDR3 loop is CASSLDSAGELFF. The CDR3 DNA reads as TGTGCCAGCAGCTTAGATTCAGCCGGGGAGCTGTTTTTT.

The chain uses TRBV6-4 and TRBJ2-2; 7 bases are a match to TRBD2. The germline gives CDR1 MRHNA, CDR2 SNTAGT. J was trimmed by 1 base and V by 5 bases; bases with no gene match: 7. CDR3 length: 16 residues. CDR3 sequence reads: CASSSMPSGNTGELFF. CDR3 in DNA: TGTGCCAGCAGTTCCATGCCTAGCGGGAACACCGGGGAGCTGTTTTTT.

This clone was picked up a small number of times. The rearrangement uses TRBV2 and TRBJ2-3; a possible D gene is TRBD2 (5 bases). This CDR3 contains 14 residues. The germline V gene has CDR1 SNHLY and CDR2 FYNNEI. With 2 bases removed from V and 6 bases from J, the gap between germline ends came to 12 bases. The CDR3 region is CASSESGWRDTQYF. Written as DNA, the CDR3 is TGTGCCAGCAGTGAATCGGGGTGGAGGGATACGCAGTATTTT.

This chain joins TRBV5-1 and TRBJ1-4; 7 bases are shared with TRBD1. The germline V gene has CDR1 SGHRS and CDR2 YFSETQ. V shed 5 bases, J shed 6 bases, and the junction held 7 bases outside the gene matches. This CDR3 contains 14 residues. CDR3 loop: CASSIRQGDEKLFF. CDR3 sequence (DNA): TGCGCCAGCAGTATAAGGCAGGGGGATGAAAAACTGTTTTTT. Full variable domain (rest looked up from reference TRBV5-1 and TRBJ1-4): KAGVTQTPRYLIKTRGQQVTLSCSPISGHRSVSWYQQTPGQGLQFLFEYFSETQRNKGNFPGRFSGRQFSNSRSEMNVSTLELGDSALYLCASSIRQGDEKLFFGSGTQLSVL.

This chain uses TRBV28 with TRBJ1-5, with D possibly matching TRBD1 (5 bases). V dropped 6 bases and J dropped 8 bases, with 17 bases sitting between them. This CDR3 comprises 14 residues. Per germline, CDR1 MDHEN and CDR2 SYDVKM. The chain's CDR3 is CASRSIAGGEPQHF. The CDR3 region has the DNA TGTGCCAGCAGATCCATTGCGGGGGGGGAGCCCCAGCATTTT.

The chain joins TRBV4-1 to TRBJ2-3; D gene ambiguous. Germline assignment: CDR1 MGHRA and CDR2 YSYEKL. This CDR3 contains 16 residues. V was clipped by 1 base and J by 0 bases, with 11 bases between them. The CDR3 reads CASSQGPPSSTDTQYF. The CDR3 nucleotides read TGCGCCAGCAGCCAAGGGCCCCCATCTAGCACAGATACGCAGTATTTT.

This clone has only one observation. This chain joins TRBV7-7 and TRBJ2-5; 16 bases are shared with TRBD2. After removal of 5 bases from V and 2 bases from J, the junction contained 2 bases not matched to a gene. Germline CDR1 and CDR2: SSHAT and FNYEAQ (reference sequence). This CDR3 is 16 amino acids long. The CDR3 DNA is TGTGCCAGCAGCCCGGGACTAGCGGGGGGGCAAGAGACCCAGTACTTC. It specifies CASSPGLAGGQETQYF.

This clone was counted between two and nine times. This chain uses TRBV5-6 with TRBJ1-2; 7 bases match TRBD1. Trimming took 4 bases from V and 7 from J; bases not matched to a gene: 13. Germline CDR1 and CDR2: SGHDT and YYEEEE. The CDR3 extends over 15 amino acids. The CDR3 DNA reads TGTGCCAGCAGCCCTACCCCGGGACAGAGGGGTGGCTACACCTTC. Translating it yields CASSPTPGQRGGYTF.

The rearrangement links TRBV5-6 to TRBJ1-2; possible D gene TRBD1, 6 bases. Between the trimmed V and J ends, which lost 5 bases and 1 base, there was a span of 18 bases. The CDR3 is 16 residues long. Germline assignment: CDR1 SGHDT and CDR2 YYEEEE. This chain's CDR3 is CASSPVTQGVNYGYTF. DNA of the CDR3: TGTGCCAGCAGTCCGGTAACACAGGGAGTTAACTATGGCTACACCTTC.